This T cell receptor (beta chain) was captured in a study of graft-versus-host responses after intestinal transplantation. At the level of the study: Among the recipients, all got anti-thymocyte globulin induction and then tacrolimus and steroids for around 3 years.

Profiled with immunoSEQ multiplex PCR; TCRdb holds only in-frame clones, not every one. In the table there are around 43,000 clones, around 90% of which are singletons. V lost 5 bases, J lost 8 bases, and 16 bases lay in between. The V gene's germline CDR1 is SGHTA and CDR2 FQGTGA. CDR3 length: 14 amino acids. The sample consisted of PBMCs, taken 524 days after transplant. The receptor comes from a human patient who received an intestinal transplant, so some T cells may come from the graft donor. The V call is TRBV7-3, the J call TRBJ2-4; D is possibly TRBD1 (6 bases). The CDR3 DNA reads TGTGCCAGCAGCCCAACAGGGTTTTCGGACATTCAGTACTTC. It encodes CASSPTGFSDIQYF.